The source of this T cell receptor beta chain is a study of T cells in Graves' hyperthyroidism and ophthalmopathy. The CDR3 regions of TCR beta were amplified from RNA transcripts. The study used the HTBI primer set for a first-round RT-PCR of the TCR CDR3. One entry per CDR3 protein results from TCRdb running MiXCR on the multiplex PCR reads. Among 300,000 to 450,000 distinct CDR3 sequences listed, 15% were seen once. Trimming stripped 3 bases from V and 4 bases from J, with 10 bases between. Germline V lookup: CDR1 DFQATT, CDR2 SNEGSKA (reference sequence). CDR3 length equals 13 residues. The sample was blood. The rearrangement uses TRBV20-1 and TRBJ1-5, with a possible D match to TRBD1 (6 bases). The sequence came from a woman aged 25 to 39 with Graves' hyperthyroidism. The CDR3 region is CSARGGANQPQHF. The CDR3 DNA is TGCAGTGCTAGGGGGGGCGCAAATCAGCCCCAGCATTTT.